The T cell receptor (beta chain) described here comes from a study of blood T cell repertoires in COVID-19. The method was immunoSEQ multiplex PCR; TCRdb's version includes in-frame clones alone and lacks a portion of them. Counted here are fewer than 450,000 clones, approximately 88% occurring once; the ten biggest clones make up 2% to 2.5%. The CDR3 runs 14 residues. The ends were cut back, 2 bases at V and 4 bases at J, with 12 bases in the middle. Per the germline V gene, CDR1 is SGHNT and CDR2 is YYREEE (reference sequence). The V call is TRBV5-4, the J call TRBJ2-5, with D perhaps matching TRBD1 (6 bases). This sequence was found in a woman aged 40 to 55 with acute COVID-19. Sequenced input: PBMCs or T cells enriched from blood (not recorded which). The CDR3, as DNA: TGTGCCAGCAGCTTACAGGGAAGCGTAGAGACCCAGTACTTC. It yields the protein CASSLQGSVETQYF.